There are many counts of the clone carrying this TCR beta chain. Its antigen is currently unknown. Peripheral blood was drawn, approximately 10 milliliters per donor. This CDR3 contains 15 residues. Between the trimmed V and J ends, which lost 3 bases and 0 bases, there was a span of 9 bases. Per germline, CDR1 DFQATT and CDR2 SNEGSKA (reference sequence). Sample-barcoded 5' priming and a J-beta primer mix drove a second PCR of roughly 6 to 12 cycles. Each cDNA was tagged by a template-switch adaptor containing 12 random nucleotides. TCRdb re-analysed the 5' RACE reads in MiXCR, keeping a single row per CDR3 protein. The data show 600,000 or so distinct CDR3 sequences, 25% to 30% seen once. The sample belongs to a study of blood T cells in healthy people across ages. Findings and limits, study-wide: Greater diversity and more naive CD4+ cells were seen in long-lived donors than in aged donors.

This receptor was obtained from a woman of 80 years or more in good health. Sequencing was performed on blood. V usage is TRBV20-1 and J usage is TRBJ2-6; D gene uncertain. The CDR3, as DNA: TGCAGTGCTAGTAACGCCGGCTCTGGGGCCAACGTCCTGACTTTC. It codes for CSASNAGSGANVLTF.